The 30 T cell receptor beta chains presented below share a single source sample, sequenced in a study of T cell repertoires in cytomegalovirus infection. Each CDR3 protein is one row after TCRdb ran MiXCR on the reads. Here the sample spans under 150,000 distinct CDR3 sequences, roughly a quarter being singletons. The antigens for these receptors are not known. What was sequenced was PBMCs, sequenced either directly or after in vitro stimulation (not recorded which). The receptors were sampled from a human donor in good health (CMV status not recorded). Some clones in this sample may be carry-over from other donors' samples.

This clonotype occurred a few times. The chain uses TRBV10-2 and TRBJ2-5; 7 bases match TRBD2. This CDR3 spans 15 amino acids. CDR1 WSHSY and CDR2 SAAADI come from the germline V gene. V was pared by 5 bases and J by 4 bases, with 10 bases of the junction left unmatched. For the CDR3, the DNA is TGCGCCAGCAGTCCGAGCGGGATTTCGTCAGAGACCCAGTACTTC. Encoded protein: CASSPSGISSETQYF.

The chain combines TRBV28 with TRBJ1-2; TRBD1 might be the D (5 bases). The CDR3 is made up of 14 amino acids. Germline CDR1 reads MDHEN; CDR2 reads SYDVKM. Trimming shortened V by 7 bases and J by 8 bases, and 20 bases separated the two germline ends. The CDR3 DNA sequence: TGTGCCAGCACACCTCCCGGCAGGGAGTCCGGCTACACCTTC. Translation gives CASTPPGRESGYTF.

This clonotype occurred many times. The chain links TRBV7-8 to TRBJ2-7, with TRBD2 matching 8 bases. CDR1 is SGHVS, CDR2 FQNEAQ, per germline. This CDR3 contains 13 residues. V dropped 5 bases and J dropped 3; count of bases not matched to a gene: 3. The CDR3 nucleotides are TGTGCCAGCAGCAGAGGGACTAGCTACGAGCAGTACGTC. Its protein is CASSRGTSYEQYV.

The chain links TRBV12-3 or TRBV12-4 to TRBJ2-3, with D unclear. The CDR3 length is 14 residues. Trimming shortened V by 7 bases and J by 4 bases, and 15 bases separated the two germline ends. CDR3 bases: TGTGCCAGCACAGGAGCTAGTCAGGCAGATACGCAGTATTTT. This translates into CASTGASQADTQYF.

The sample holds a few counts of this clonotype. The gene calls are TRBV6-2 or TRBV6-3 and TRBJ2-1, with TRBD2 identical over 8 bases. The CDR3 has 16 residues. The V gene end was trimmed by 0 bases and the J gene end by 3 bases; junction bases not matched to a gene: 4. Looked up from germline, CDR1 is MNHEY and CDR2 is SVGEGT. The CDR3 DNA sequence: TGTGCCAGCAGTTACTCGGGCGGGAGGTTCTACAATGAGCAGTTCTTC. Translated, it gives CASSYSGGRFYNEQFF.

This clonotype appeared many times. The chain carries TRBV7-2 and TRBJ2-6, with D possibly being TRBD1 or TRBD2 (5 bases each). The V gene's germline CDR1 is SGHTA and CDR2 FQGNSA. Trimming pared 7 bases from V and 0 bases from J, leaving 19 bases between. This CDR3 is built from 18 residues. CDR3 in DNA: TGTGCCAGCACCTCCCTGAGGGGAATCTTCTCTGGGGCCAACGTCCTGACTTTC. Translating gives CASTSLRGIFSGANVLTF.

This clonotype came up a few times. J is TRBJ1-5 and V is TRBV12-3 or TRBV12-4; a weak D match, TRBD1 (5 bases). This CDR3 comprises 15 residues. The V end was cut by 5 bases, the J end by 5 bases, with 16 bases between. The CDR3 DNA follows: TGTGCCAGCAGTGGGGATGGTCGCAGGGATCAGCCCCAGCATTTT. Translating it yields CASSGDGRRDQPQHF.

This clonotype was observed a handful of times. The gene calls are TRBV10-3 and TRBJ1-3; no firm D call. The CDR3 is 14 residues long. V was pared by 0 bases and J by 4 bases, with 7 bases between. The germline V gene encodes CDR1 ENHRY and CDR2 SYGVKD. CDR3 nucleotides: TGTGCCATCAGTGAGTCGATTTCAGGAAACACCATATATTTT. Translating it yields CAISESISGNTIYF.

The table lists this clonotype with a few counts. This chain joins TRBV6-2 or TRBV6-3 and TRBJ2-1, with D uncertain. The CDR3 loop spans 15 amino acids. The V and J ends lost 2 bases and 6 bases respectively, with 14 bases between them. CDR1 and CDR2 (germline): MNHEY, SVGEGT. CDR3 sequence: CASSYPGRIGNEQFF. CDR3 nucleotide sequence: TGTGCCAGCAGTTACCCCGGACGGATTGGCAATGAGCAGTTCTTC.

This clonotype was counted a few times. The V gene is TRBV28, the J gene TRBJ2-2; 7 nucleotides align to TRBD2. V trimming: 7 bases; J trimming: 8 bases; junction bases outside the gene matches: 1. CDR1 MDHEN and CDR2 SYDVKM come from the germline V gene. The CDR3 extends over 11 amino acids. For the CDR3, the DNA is TGTGCCAGCACCGGGGGGGGGGAGCTGTTTTTT. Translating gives CASTGGGELFF.

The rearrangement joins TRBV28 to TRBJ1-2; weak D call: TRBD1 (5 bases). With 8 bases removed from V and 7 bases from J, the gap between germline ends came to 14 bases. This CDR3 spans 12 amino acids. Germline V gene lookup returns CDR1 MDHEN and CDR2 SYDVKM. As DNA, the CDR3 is TGTGCCAGCTCTCGAGGGGCAGGTGGCTACACCTTC. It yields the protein CASSRGAGGYTF.

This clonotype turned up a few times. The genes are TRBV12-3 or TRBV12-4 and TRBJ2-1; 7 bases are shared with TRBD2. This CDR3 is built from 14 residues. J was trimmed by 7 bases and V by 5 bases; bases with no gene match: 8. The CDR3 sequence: CASSRLATPNEQFF. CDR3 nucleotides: TGTGCCAGCAGTCGACTAGCTACTCCTAATGAGCAGTTCTTC.

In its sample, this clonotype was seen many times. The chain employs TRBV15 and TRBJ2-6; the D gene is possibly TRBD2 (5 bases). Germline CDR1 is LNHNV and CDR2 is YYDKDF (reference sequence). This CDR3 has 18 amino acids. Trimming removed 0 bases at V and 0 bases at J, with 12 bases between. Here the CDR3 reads CATSRDRGLASGANVLTF. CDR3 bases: TGTGCCACCAGCAGAGATCGGGGTCTGGCCTCTGGGGCCAACGTCCTGACTTTC.

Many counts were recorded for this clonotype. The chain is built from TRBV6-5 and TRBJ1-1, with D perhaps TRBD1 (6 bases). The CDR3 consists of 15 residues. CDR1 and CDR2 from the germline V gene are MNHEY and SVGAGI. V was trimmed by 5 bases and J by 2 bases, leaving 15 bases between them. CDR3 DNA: TGTGCCAGCAGTACGAGGACAGCGAGCAACACTGAAGCTTTCTTT. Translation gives CASSTRTASNTEAFF.

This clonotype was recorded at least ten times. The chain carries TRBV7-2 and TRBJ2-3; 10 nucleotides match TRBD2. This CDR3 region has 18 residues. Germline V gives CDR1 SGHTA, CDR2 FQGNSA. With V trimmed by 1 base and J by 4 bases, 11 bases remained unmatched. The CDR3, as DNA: TGTGCCAGCAGCTTAGAGGTCCTAGCGGGAGTGGTTGCAGATACGCAGTATTTT. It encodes CASSLEVLAGVVADTQYF.

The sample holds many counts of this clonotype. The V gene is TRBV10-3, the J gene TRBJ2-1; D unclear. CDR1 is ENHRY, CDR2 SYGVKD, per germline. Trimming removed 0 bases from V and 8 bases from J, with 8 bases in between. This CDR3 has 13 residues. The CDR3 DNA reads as TGTGCCATCAGTGAGTCGAACGGATATGAGCAGTTCTTC. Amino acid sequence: CAISESNGYEQFF.

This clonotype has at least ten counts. Written as DNA, the CDR3 is TGTGCCAGCAGCACTAGAACCCTCAGACAGGGTACGTCCTACAATGAGCAGTTCTTC. Translation gives CASSTRTLRQGTSYNEQFF. The chain carries TRBV7-9 and TRBJ2-1; 7 bases are shared with TRBD1. V dropped 5 bases and J dropped 1; count of bases not matched to a gene: 17. Germline CDR1 and CDR2: SEHNR and FQNEAQ (reference sequence). The CDR3 extends over 19 amino acids.

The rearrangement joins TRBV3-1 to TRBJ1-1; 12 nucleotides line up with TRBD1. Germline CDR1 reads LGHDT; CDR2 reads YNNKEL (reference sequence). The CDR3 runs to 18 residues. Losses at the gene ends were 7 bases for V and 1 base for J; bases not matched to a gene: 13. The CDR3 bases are TGTGCCAGCAAGCCTATTGGGACAGGGGGCGCGGCGAACACTGAAGCTTTCTTT. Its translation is CASKPIGTGGAANTEAFF.

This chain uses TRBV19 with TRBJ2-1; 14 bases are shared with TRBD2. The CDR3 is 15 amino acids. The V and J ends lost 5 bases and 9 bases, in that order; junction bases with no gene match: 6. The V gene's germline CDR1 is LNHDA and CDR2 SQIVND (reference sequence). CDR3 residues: CASSSTSGRVSEQFF. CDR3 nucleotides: TGTGCCAGTAGTTCGACTAGCGGGAGGGTGAGTGAGCAGTTCTTC.

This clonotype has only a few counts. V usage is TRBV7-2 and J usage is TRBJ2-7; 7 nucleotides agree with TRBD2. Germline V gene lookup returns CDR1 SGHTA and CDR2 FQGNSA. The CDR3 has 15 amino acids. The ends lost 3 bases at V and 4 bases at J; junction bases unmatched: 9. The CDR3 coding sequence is TGTGCCAGCAGCTTGACTAGCTCTCCCCTTTACGAGCAGTACTTC. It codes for CASSLTSSPLYEQYF.

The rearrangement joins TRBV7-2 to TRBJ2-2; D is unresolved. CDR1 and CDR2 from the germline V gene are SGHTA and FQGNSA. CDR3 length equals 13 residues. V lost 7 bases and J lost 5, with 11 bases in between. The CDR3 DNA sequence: TGTGCCAGCATTGCGACGGTGACCGGGGAGCTGTTTTTT. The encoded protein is CASIATVTGELFF.

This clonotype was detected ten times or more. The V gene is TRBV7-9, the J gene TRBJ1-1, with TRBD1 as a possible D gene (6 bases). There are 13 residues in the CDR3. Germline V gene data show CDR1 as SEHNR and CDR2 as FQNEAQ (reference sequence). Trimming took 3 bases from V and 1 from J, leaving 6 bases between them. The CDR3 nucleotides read TGTGCCAGCAGCTTGACAGGGAACACTGAAGCTTTCTTT. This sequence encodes CASSLTGNTEAFF.

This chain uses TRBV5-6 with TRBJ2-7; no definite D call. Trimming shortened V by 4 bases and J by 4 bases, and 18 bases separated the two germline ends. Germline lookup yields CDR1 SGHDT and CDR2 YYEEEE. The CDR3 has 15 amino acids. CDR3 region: CASSVTSPYEYEQYV. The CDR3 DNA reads TGTGCCAGCAGCGTGACTTCCCCCTATGAGTACGAGCAGTACGTC.

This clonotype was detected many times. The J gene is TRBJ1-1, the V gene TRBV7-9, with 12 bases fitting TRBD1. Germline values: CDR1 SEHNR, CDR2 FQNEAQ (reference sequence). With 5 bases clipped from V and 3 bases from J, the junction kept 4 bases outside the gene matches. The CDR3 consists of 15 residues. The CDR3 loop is CASSQGQGADTEAFF. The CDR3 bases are TGTGCCAGCAGCCAGGGACAGGGGGCAGACACTGAAGCTTTCTTT.

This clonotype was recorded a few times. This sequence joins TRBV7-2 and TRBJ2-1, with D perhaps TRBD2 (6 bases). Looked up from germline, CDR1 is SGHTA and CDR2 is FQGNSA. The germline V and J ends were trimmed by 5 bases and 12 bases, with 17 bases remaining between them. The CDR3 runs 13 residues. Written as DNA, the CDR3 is TGTGCCAGCAGCACCGGGAGCACAGGATCGCAGTTCTTC. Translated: CASSTGSTGSQFF.

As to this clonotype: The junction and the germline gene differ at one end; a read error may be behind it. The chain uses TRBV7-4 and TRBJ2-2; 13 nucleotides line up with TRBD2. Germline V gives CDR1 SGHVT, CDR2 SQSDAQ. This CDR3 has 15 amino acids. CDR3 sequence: CSTQLAGGHTGELVF. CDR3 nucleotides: TGTTCCACCCAACTAGCGGGAGGGCACACCGGGGAGCTGGTTTTT.

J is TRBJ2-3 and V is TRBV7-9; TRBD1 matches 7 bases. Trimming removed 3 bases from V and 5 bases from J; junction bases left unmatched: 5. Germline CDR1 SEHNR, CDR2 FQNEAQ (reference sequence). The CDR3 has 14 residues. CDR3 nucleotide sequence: TGTGCCAGCAGCTTCCCCCAGGGGGAAGATACGCAGTATTTT. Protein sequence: CASSFPQGEDTQYF.

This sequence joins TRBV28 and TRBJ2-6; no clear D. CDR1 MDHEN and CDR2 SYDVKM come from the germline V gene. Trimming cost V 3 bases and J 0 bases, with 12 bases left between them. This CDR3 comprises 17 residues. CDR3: CASSFLPSDSGANVLTF. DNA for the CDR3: TGTGCCAGCAGTTTTTTGCCTTCCGACTCTGGGGCCAACGTCCTGACTTTC.

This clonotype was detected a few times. The DNA of the CDR3 is TGTGCCAGCAGCTCACAGGGGAATGAGCAGTTCTTC. It encodes CASSSQGNEQFF. The chain couples TRBV7-9 to TRBJ2-1, with TRBD1 matching over 7 bases. Germline V CDR1 and CDR2: SEHNR, FQNEAQ (reference sequence). V dropped 4 bases and J dropped 7; count of bases not matched to a gene: 1. The CDR3 is 12 residues long.

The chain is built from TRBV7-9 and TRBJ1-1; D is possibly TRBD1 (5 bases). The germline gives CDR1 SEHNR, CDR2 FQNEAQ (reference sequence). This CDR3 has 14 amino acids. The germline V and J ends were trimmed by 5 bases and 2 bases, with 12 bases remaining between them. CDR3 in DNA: TGTGCCAGCAGCCACCCGGGGGGTAACACTGAAGCTTTCTTT. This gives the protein CASSHPGGNTEAFF. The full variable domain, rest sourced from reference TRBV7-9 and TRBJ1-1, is DTGVSQNPRHKITKRGQNVTFRCDPISEHNRLYWYRQTLGQGPEFLTYFQNEAQLEKSRLLSDRFSAERPKGSFSTLEIQRTEQGDSAMYLCASSHPGGNTEAFFGQGTRLTVV.